Listed below are T cell receptor beta chains from one sample, sequenced in a study of T cells in Graves' hyperthyroidism and ophthalmopathy. TCRdb reprocessed the multiplex PCR reads with MiXCR, giving one entry per CDR3 protein. The sample has a few hundred thousand distinct CDR3 sequences, 14% to 15% seen once. The sample was blood. The receptors come from a woman under 40 with Graves' hyperthyroidism. CDR3s include the opening cysteine and the closing phenylalanine or tryptophan.

V gene,J gene,CDR3 protein
TRBV3-1,TRBJ1-2,CASSHGQGDGYTF
TRBV11-2,TRBJ2-2,CASSEGTSGSTGELFF
TRBV19,TRBJ1-1,CASTNSQGYTEAFF
TRBV5-1,TRBJ2-5,CASSLVPGGQETQYF
TRBV15,TRBJ2-7,CATSSRGRGAAYEQYF
TRBV7-9,TRBJ2-5,CASSLRPKWAEKETQYF
TRBV27,TRBJ2-3,CASSLSVTSTDTQYF
TRBV5-1,TRBJ2-3,CASSLEGGTDTQYF
TRBV4-1,TRBJ2-7,CASSQQHRREQYF
TRBV5-1,TRBJ2-3,CASSNQGAPTDTQYF
TRBV11-2,TRBJ2-7,CASSLAGVEQYF
TRBV20-1,TRBJ2-3,CSARDLTSGRTDTQYF
TRBV7-9,TRBJ2-2,CASSPSRATGELFF
TRBV29-1,TRBJ2-3,CSAGTSGSLDTQYF
TRBV19,TRBJ2-7,CASSIYARSEQYF
TRBV6-1,TRBJ2-2,CASSKTENTGELFF
TRBV24-1,TRBJ2-3,CATSDLDRADTQYF
TRBV19,TRBJ2-1,CASSIIPPYNLYNEQFF
TRBV18,TRBJ2-5,CASSPLGQSEGTQYF
TRBV3-1,TRBJ1-2,CASSQGQFNYGYTF
TRBV12-3/TRBV12-4,TRBJ2-2,CASTPGSGELFF
TRBV9,TRBJ2-3,CASSVESVAGAIHNTQYF
TRBV7-9,TRBJ2-2,CASSSTSGTGGSNTGELFF
TRBV20-1,TRBJ2-1,CSARGLRDPFEQFF
TRBV7-2,TRBJ2-7,CASSLAPGQGINEQYF
TRBV5-6,TRBJ2-3,CASSFLGQRSTDTQYF
TRBV2,TRBJ2-7,CASNPQGGYEQYF
TRBV7-8,TRBJ2-7,CASSYGHGEQYF
TRBV6-1,TRBJ1-1,CASRGDRGHMNTEAFF
TRBV12-3/TRBV12-4,TRBJ1-1,CASTRGAGSTNTEAFF
TRBV7-9,TRBJ2-5,CASSRPGHLETQYF
TRBV20-1,TRBJ2-1,CSARDRDRVYNEQFF
TRBV27,TRBJ2-7,CASSLSRISYEQYF
TRBV24-1,TRBJ2-1,CATSLPGLSGEQFF
TRBV18,TRBJ2-5,CASSLPRGLETQYF
TRBV6-1,TRBJ2-1,CASSPGLARNEQFF
TRBV5-1,TRBJ1-4,CASRLDRGVEKLFF
TRBV19,TRBJ2-7,CASSIRGTYEQYF
TRBV7-3,TRBJ2-2,CASSLKTNTGELFF